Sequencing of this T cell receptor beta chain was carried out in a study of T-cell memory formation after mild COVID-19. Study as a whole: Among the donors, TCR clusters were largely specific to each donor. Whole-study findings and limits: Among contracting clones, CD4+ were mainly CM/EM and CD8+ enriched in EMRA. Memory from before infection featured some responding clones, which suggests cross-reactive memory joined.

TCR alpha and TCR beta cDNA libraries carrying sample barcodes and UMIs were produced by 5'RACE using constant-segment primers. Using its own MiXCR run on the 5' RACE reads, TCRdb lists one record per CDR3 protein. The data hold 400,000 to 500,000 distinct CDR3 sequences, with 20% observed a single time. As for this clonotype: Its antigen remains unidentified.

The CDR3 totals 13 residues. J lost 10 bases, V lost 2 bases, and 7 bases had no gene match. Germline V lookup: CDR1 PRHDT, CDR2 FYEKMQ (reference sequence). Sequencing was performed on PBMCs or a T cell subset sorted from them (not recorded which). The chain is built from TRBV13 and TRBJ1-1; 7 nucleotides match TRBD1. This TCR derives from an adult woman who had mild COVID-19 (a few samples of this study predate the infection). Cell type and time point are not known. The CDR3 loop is CASSLPGQESAFF. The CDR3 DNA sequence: TGTGCCAGCAGCTTACCCGGACAGGAGTCAGCTTTCTTT.